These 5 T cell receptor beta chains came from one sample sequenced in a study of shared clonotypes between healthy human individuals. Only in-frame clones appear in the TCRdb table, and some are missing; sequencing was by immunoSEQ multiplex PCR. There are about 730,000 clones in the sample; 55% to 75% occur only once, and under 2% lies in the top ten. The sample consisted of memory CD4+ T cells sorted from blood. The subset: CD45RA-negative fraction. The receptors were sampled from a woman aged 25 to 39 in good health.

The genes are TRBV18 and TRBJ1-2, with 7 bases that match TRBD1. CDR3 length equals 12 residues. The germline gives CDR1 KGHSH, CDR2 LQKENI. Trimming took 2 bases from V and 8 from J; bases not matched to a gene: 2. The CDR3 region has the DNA TGTGCCAGCTCACCAGGGACAGAAGGCTACACCTTC. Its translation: CASSPGTEGYTF. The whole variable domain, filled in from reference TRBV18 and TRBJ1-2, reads NAGVMQNPRHLVRRRGQEARLRCSPMKGHSHVYWYRQLPEEGLKFMVYLQKENIIDESGMPKERFSAEFPKEGPSILRIQQVVRGDSAAYFCASSPGTEGYTFGSGTRLTVV.

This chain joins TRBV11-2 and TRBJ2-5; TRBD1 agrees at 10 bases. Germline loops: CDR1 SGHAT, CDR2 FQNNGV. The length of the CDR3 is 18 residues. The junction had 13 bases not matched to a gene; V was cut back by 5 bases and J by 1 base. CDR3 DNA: TGTGCCAGCAGCGGCCGCCCCAAGACAGGGGGCCTCCAAGAGACCCAGTACTTC. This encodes CASSGRPKTGGLQETQYF.

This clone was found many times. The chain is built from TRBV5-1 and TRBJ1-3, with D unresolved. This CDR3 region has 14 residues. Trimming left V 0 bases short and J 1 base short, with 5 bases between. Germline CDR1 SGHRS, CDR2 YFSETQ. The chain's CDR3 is CASSLEQSGNTIYF. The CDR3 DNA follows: TGCGCCAGCAGCTTGGAACAATCTGGAAACACCATATATTTT.

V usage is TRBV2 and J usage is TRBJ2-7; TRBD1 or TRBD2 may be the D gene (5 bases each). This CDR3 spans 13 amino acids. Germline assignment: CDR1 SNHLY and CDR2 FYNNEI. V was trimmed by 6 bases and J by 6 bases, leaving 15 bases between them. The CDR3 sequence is CASRGREAGEQYF. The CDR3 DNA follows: TGTGCCAGCAGGGGACGAGAGGCGGGCGAGCAGTACTTC.

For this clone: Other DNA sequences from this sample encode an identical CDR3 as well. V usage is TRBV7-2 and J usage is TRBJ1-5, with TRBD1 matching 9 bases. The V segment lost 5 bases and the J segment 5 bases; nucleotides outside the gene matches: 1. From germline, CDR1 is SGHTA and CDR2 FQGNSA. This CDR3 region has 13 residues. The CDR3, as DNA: TGTGCCAGCAGCCGACAGGGGGATCAGCCCCAGCATTTT. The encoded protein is CASSRQGDQPQHF.